These T cell receptor beta chains were read from a single sample in a study of blood T cells in healthy people across ages. TCRdb redid the calling of the 5' RACE reads with MiXCR, one entry per CDR3 protein. Among around 1.5 million distinct CDR3 sequences listed, roughly 32% were seen once. The sequenced sample consisted of blood. Every receptor here comes from a woman between 25 and 40 years old in good health. Both conserved end residues are part of each CDR3. The D gene is left open where the match is weak. Rows give clone size only sometimes, using once, few, many, or a class for an expanded clone.

v_call: TRBV5-6; d_call: NA; clone_size: NA; j_call: TRBJ2-7; cdr3_aa: CASEGREPYEQYF; cdr3_nt: TGTGCCAGCGAGGGGCGGGAACCTTACGAGCAGTACTTC
v_call: TRBV7-9; d_call: NA; clone_size: few; j_call: TRBJ1-2; cdr3_aa: CASSPAGGGYTF; cdr3_nt: TGTGCCAGCAGCCCAGCGGGGGGTGGCTACACCTTC
v_call: TRBV2; d_call: TRBD2; clone_size: few; j_call: TRBJ2-3; cdr3_aa: CASSERLAGDTQYF; cdr3_nt: TGTGCCAGCAGTGAGAGACTAGCGGGAGATACGCAGTATTTT
v_call: TRBV6-5; d_call: NA; clone_size: once; j_call: TRBJ2-5; cdr3_aa: CASSWGRGPKETRYF; cdr3_nt: TGTGCCAGCAGTTGGGGACGAGGGCCTAAAGAGACCCGGTACTTC
v_call: TRBV12-3/TRBV12-4; d_call: NA; clone_size: NA; j_call: TRBJ1-3; cdr3_aa: CASSLESYSGNTIYF; cdr3_nt: TGTGCCAGCAGTCTCGAATCCTACTCTGGAAACACCATATATTTT
v_call: TRBV4-1; d_call: NA; clone_size: few; j_call: TRBJ2-4; cdr3_aa: CASSQVGRAKNIQYF; cdr3_nt: TGCGCCAGCAGCCAAGTAGGGAGAGCCAAAAACATTCAGTACTTC
v_call: TRBV11-2; d_call: TRBD1; clone_size: NA; j_call: TRBJ1-1; cdr3_aa: CASSPRDSLTEAFF; cdr3_nt: TGTGCCAGCAGCCCCCGGGACAGCTTGACTGAAGCTTTCTTT
v_call: TRBV29-1; d_call: TRBD2; clone_size: few; j_call: TRBJ2-3; cdr3_aa: CSVGGTSGMARDTQYF; cdr3_nt: TGCAGCGTGGGCGGGACTAGCGGGATGGCGCGAGATACGCAGTATTTT
v_call: TRBV9; d_call: NA; clone_size: few; j_call: TRBJ2-7; cdr3_aa: CASSVAAQGWYEQYF; cdr3_nt: TGTGCCAGCAGCGTAGCTGCGCAGGGGTGGTACGAGCAGTACTTC
v_call: TRBV29-1; d_call: NA; clone_size: few; j_call: TRBJ1-2; cdr3_aa: CSVERGQTNYGYTF; cdr3_nt: TGCAGCGTTGAGAGGGGCCAGACTAACTATGGCTACACCTTC
v_call: TRBV2; d_call: NA; clone_size: once; j_call: TRBJ1-4; cdr3_aa: CASRLERGNEKLFF; cdr3_nt: TGTGCCAGCCGCCTAGAGCGGGGTAATGAAAAACTGTTTTTT
v_call: TRBV20-1; d_call: NA; clone_size: NA; j_call: TRBJ1-5; cdr3_aa: CSAPGAGGQPQHF; cdr3_nt: TGCAGTGCTCCGGGGGCTGGGGGACAGCCCCAGCATTTT
v_call: TRBV7-3; d_call: NA; clone_size: NA; j_call: TRBJ2-5; cdr3_aa: CASSAEPGETQYF; cdr3_nt: TGTGCCAGCAGCGCCGAGCCGGGGGAGACCCAGTACTTC
v_call: TRBV7-6; d_call: NA; clone_size: few; j_call: TRBJ1-1; cdr3_aa: CASSLGSGYTEAFF; cdr3_nt: TGTGCCAGCAGCTTAGGTTCGGGGTACACTGAAGCTTTCTTT
v_call: TRBV10-3; d_call: NA; clone_size: NA; j_call: TRBJ2-1; cdr3_aa: CAISDQLDEQFF; cdr3_nt: TGTGCCATCAGTGATCAACTCGACGAGCAGTTCTTC
v_call: TRBV11-2; d_call: NA; clone_size: many; j_call: TRBJ2-1; cdr3_aa: CASRRPAANEQFF; cdr3_nt: TGTGCCAGCAGGAGGCCGGCGGCCAATGAGCAGTTCTTC
v_call: TRBV13; d_call: NA; clone_size: NA; j_call: TRBJ2-3; cdr3_aa: CASSGTSSDHTDTPYF; cdr3_nt: TGTGCCAGCAGCGGTACATCTAGCGACCACACAGATACGCCGTATTTT
v_call: TRBV7-2; d_call: NA; clone_size: NA; j_call: TRBJ2-2; cdr3_aa: CASSPLVGIGGHTGELFF; cdr3_nt: TGTGCCAGCAGCCCTCTGGTGGGGATTGGGGGGCACACCGGGGAGCTGTTTTTT
v_call: TRBV19; d_call: NA; clone_size: NA; j_call: TRBJ2-7; cdr3_aa: CASSTRSTDEQYF; cdr3_nt: TGTGCCAGTAGTACCCGGAGTACGGACGAGCAGTACTTC
v_call: TRBV12-3/TRBV12-4; d_call: NA; clone_size: few; j_call: TRBJ2-1; cdr3_aa: CASSLPRRGLSSYNEQFF; cdr3_nt: TGTGCCAGCAGTTTGCCCCGGAGGGGGCTGAGCTCCTACAATGAGCAGTTCTTC
v_call: TRBV27; d_call: NA; clone_size: NA; j_call: TRBJ2-3; cdr3_aa: CASSLGARVPQYF; cdr3_nt: TGTGCCAGCAGTTTGGGGGCGAGAGTACCGCAGTATTTT
v_call: TRBV29-1; d_call: NA; clone_size: NA; j_call: TRBJ1-2; cdr3_aa: CSVPETNYGYTF; cdr3_nt: TGCAGCGTCCCCGAAACGAACTATGGCTACACCTTC
v_call: TRBV7-9; d_call: NA; clone_size: NA; j_call: TRBJ1-2; cdr3_aa: CASSPRGGTNYGCTF; cdr3_nt: TGTGCCAGCAGCCCCCGGGGGGGGACTAACTATGGCTGCACCTTC
v_call: TRBV6-1; d_call: NA; clone_size: NA; j_call: TRBJ2-1; cdr3_aa: CASVAGDPPIRNEQFF; cdr3_nt: TGTGCCAGCGTGGCCGGGGATCCCCCGATACGCAATGAGCAGTTCTTC
v_call: TRBV7-3; d_call: NA; clone_size: NA; j_call: TRBJ1-1; cdr3_aa: CASGKTQVAEAFF; cdr3_nt: TGTGCCAGCGGTAAGACGCAGGTCGCTGAAGCTTTCTTT
v_call: TRBV4-1; d_call: NA; clone_size: NA; j_call: TRBJ1-5; cdr3_aa: CASSQEAAGVNQPQHF; cdr3_nt: TGCGCCAGCAGCCAAGAGGCGGCTGGGGTAAATCAGCCCCAGCATTTT
v_call: TRBV28; d_call: TRBD1; clone_size: NA; j_call: TRBJ2-7; cdr3_aa: CASTLAVGQGSSYEQYF; cdr3_nt: TGTGCCAGCACCTTAGCGGTAGGACAGGGCTCCTCCTACGAGCAGTACTTC
v_call: TRBV7-9; d_call: NA; clone_size: few; j_call: TRBJ2-5; cdr3_aa: CASSSQNRETQYF; cdr3_nt: TGTGCCAGCAGCTCCCAAAACAGGGAGACCCAGTACTTC
v_call: TRBV28; d_call: TRBD1; clone_size: few; j_call: TRBJ1-2; cdr3_aa: CASRVQGGGGYTF; cdr3_nt: TGTGCCAGCAGAGTACAGGGGGGTGGTGGCTACACCTTC
v_call: TRBV27; d_call: TRBD1; clone_size: NA; j_call: TRBJ1-2; cdr3_aa: CACSPLTGALSYGYTF; cdr3_nt: TGTGCCTGCAGTCCCCTCACAGGGGCTCTTAGCTATGGCTACACCTTC
v_call: TRBV27; d_call: NA; clone_size: NA; j_call: TRBJ1-2; cdr3_aa: CASSFSSFGYTF; cdr3_nt: TGTGCCAGCTCATTCAGTTCCTTTGGCTACACCTTC
v_call: TRBV4-1; d_call: TRBD2; clone_size: few; j_call: TRBJ2-5; cdr3_aa: CASSQDLAGRGETQYF; cdr3_nt: TGCGCCAGCAGCCAAGATCTAGCGGGGAGGGGAGAGACCCAGTACTTC
v_call: TRBV9; d_call: TRBD1; clone_size: few; j_call: TRBJ1-4; cdr3_aa: CASSVGRLPGQTNEKLFF; cdr3_nt: TGTGCCAGCAGCGTAGGCCGCTTACCGGGACAGACTAATGAAAAACTGTTTTTT
v_call: TRBV12-3/TRBV12-4; d_call: TRBD2; clone_size: NA; j_call: TRBJ2-3; cdr3_aa: CASSPSGGGSTDMQYF; cdr3_nt: TGTGCCAGCAGCCCTTCCGGGGGGGGGAGCACAGATATGCAATATTTT
v_call: TRBV2; d_call: NA; clone_size: NA; j_call: TRBJ2-5; cdr3_aa: CASGDGVGRETQYF; cdr3_nt: TGTGCCAGCGGCGATGGTGTTGGTCGAGAGACCCAGTACTTC
v_call: TRBV6-2/TRBV6-3; d_call: TRBD2; clone_size: NA; j_call: TRBJ2-7; cdr3_aa: CASSYSRTSGTLYEQYF; cdr3_nt: TGTGCCAGCAGCTACTCGCGGACTAGCGGGACTCTATACGAGCAGTACTTC
v_call: TRBV7-2; d_call: NA; clone_size: NA; j_call: TRBJ2-2; cdr3_aa: CASSQNGPSNTGELFF; cdr3_nt: TGTGCCAGCAGCCAGAACGGCCCCTCGAACACCGGGGAGCTGTTTTTT
v_call: TRBV4-1; d_call: NA; clone_size: few; j_call: TRBJ2-3; cdr3_aa: CASSQDLALTIDTQYF; cdr3_nt: TGCGCCAGCAGCCAAGACTTAGCCCTGACTATAGATACGCAGTATTTT
v_call: TRBV20-1; d_call: NA; clone_size: NA; j_call: TRBJ2-1; cdr3_aa: CSARLSPAGQLLGSYNEQFF; cdr3_nt: TGCAGTGCTAGACTCTCTCCCGCGGGACAACTGTTAGGCTCCTACAATGAGCAGTTCTTC
v_call: TRBV28; d_call: TRBD2; clone_size: few; j_call: TRBJ2-7; cdr3_aa: CASAPVGTTAYEQYF; cdr3_nt: TGTGCCAGCGCCCCCGTTGGGACTACCGCCTACGAGCAGTACTTC
v_call: TRBV18; d_call: TRBD1; clone_size: few; j_call: TRBJ1-5; cdr3_aa: CASSPGDRGVYQPQHF; cdr3_nt: TGTGCCAGCTCACCTGGGGACAGGGGGGTATATCAGCCCCAGCATTTT
v_call: TRBV9; d_call: TRBD2; clone_size: NA; j_call: TRBJ2-1; cdr3_aa: CASSVEGGTALAGGPFEQFF; cdr3_nt: TGTGCCAGCAGCGTAGAAGGGGGGACAGCCCTAGCGGGAGGGCCCTTTGAGCAGTTCTTC
v_call: TRBV4-1; d_call: TRBD1; clone_size: few; j_call: TRBJ1-1; cdr3_aa: CASSQVPWTGSIDTEAFF; cdr3_nt: TGCGCCAGCAGCCAAGTACCCTGGACAGGGTCAATCGACACTGAAGCTTTCTTT
v_call: TRBV5-1; d_call: NA; clone_size: NA; j_call: TRBJ2-3; cdr3_aa: CTSKGLAAVDTQYF; cdr3_nt: TGCACCAGCAAGGGGTTAGCGGCGGTCGATACGCAGTATTTT
v_call: TRBV30; d_call: TRBD2; clone_size: NA; j_call: TRBJ2-5; cdr3_aa: CAWSGLAGGETQYF; cdr3_nt: TGTGCCTGGAGTGGCCTCGCGGGGGGGGAGACCCAGTACTTC
v_call: TRBV20-1; d_call: NA; clone_size: few; j_call: TRBJ2-7; cdr3_aa: CSARADSRGYEQYF; cdr3_nt: TGCAGTGCTAGGGCGGACTCCCGGGGGTACGAGCAGTACTTC
v_call: TRBV12-3/TRBV12-4; d_call: TRBD1; clone_size: NA; j_call: TRBJ2-1; cdr3_aa: CASSLLTGGRDEQFF; cdr3_nt: TGTGCCAGCAGTTTATTGACAGGGGGTAGGGATGAGCAGTTCTTC
v_call: TRBV5-6; d_call: NA; clone_size: NA; j_call: TRBJ2-4; cdr3_aa: CASSTGSIQYF; cdr3_nt: TGTGCCAGCAGCACAGGGTCCATTCAGTACTTC
v_call: TRBV20-1; d_call: NA; clone_size: few; j_call: TRBJ2-7; cdr3_aa: CSASLSGEPYEQYF; cdr3_nt: TGCAGTGCTAGTCTCAGCGGAGAACCCTACGAGCAGTACTTC
v_call: TRBV20-1; d_call: TRBD1; clone_size: many; j_call: TRBJ2-7; cdr3_aa: CSAGTEYEQYF; cdr3_nt: TGCAGTGCTGGGACAGAATACGAGCAGTACTTC
v_call: TRBV6-1; d_call: NA; clone_size: NA; j_call: TRBJ1-2; cdr3_aa: CASSFRTGLYGYTF; cdr3_nt: TGTGCCAGCAGTTTCCGGACGGGCCTCTATGGCTACACCTTC
v_call: TRBV4-2; d_call: NA; clone_size: NA; j_call: TRBJ2-2; cdr3_aa: CASSPIRTNGELFF; cdr3_nt: TGTGCCAGCAGCCCTATAAGGACAAACGGGGAGCTGTTTTTT
v_call: TRBV6-6; d_call: TRBD1; clone_size: NA; j_call: TRBJ1-2; cdr3_aa: CASRPGQGADGYTF; cdr3_nt: TGTGCCAGCAGACCAGGACAGGGGGCTGATGGCTACACCTTC